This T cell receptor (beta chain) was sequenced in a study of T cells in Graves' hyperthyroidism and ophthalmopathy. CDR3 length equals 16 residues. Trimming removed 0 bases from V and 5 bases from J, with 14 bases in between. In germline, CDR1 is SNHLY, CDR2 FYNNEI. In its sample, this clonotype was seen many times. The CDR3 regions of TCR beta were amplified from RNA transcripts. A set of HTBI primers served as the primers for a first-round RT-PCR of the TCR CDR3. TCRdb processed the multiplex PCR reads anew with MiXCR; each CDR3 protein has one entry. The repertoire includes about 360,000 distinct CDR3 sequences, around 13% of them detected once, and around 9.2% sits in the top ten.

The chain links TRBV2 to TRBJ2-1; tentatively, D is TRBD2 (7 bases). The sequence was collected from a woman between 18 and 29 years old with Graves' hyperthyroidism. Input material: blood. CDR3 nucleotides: TGTGCCAGCAGTGAAGCGAGGGGGGGTCGTAACAATGAGCAGTTCTTC. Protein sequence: CASSEARGGRNNEQFF.